The 26 T cell receptor beta chains presented below share a single source sample, sequenced in a study of cytomegalovirus exposure and HLA in healthy donors. PCR was performed using 60 Vbeta and 13 Jbeta primers. Sequencing was performed with immunoSEQ multiplex PCR; in TCRdb, only in-frame clones are kept and a portion is missing. Among around 200,000 clones, approximately 82% were seen once, and the ten largest hold 1% to 1.5%. Sequenced material: PBMCs. These receptors originate from a girl aged 2-10 years in good health and CMV-seropositive.

The chain couples TRBV28 to TRBJ2-3, with a tentative D call TRBD2 (5 bases). In germline, CDR1 is MDHEN, CDR2 SYDVKM. Trimming stripped 4 bases from V and 4 bases from J, with 18 bases between. CDR3 size: 16 residues. CDR3 coding DNA: TGTGCCAGCAGTTCCACTCTTACTAGTCCCCCAGATACGCAGTATTTT. This sequence encodes CASSSTLTSPPDTQYF.

J is TRBJ1-1 and V is TRBV2; weak D call: TRBD1 (5 bases). The CDR3 loop spans 15 amino acids. Germline V gives CDR1 SNHLY, CDR2 FYNNEI. With 8 bases removed from V and 3 bases from J, the gap between germline ends came to 19 bases. CDR3 sequence: CASEISGGWDTEAFF. The CDR3 DNA is TGTGCCAGCGAAATATCCGGGGGATGGGACACTGAAGCTTTCTTT.

V usage is TRBV27 and J usage is TRBJ2-5, with 7 bases matching TRBD2. Germline CDR1 reads MNHEY; CDR2 reads SMNVEV (reference sequence). V lost 3 bases to trimming and J lost 2 bases; unmatched junction nucleotides: 3. The CDR3 has 14 residues. CDR3 sequence: CASSLGLPQETQYF. In DNA form, the CDR3 reads TGTGCCAGCAGTTTGGGACTACCGCAAGAGACCCAGTACTTC.

This chain links TRBV11-2 with TRBJ2-1, with unresolved D. The germline gives CDR1 SGHAT, CDR2 FQNNGV. The V and J ends lost 1 base and 8 bases respectively, with 12 bases between them. CDR3 length: 14 amino acids. The CDR3 here is CASSLVKRLHEQFF. The CDR3 bases are TGTGCCAGCAGCTTAGTAAAGAGGCTTCATGAGCAGTTCTTC.

The chain combines TRBV7-2 with TRBJ2-7; D may be TRBD1 (6 bases). Trimming removed 5 bases at V and 2 bases at J, with 16 bases between. The CDR3 extends over 15 amino acids. Germline lookup yields CDR1 SGHTA and CDR2 FQGNSA. CDR3 protein: CASSTTQGSTYEQYF. The CDR3 DNA follows: TGTGCCAGCAGCACGACACAGGGTTCCACCTACGAGCAGTACTTC.

The genes are TRBV25-1 and TRBJ1-2; 11 positions match TRBD1. Looked up from germline, CDR1 is MGHDK and CDR2 is SYGVNS. V lost 6 bases and J lost 7; bases outside the gene matches: 1. CDR3 length: 12 residues. DNA of the CDR3: TGTGCCAGCAGGGACAGGGGGCTTGGCTACACCTTC. Protein product: CASRDRGLGYTF.

This clone was seen just once. CDR3 loop: CASSELGTGGADTQYF. In DNA, the CDR3 is TGTGCCAGCAGTGAGCTCGGGACAGGGGGCGCAGATACGCAGTATTTT. This chain uses TRBV6-1 with TRBJ2-3, with TRBD1 identical over 12 bases. Losses at the gene ends were 3 bases for V and 4 bases for J; bases not matched to a gene: 5. Germline CDR1 reads MNHNS; CDR2 reads SASEGT. This CDR3 contains 16 residues.

This clone came up a few times. The V and J genes are TRBV7-9 and TRBJ1-1, with D possibly TRBD1 on 6 matching bases. CDR3 length: 15 residues. Germline V gene lookup returns CDR1 SEHNR and CDR2 FQNEAQ (reference sequence). The V end was cut by 5 bases, the J end by 0 bases, with 13 bases between. CDR3 in DNA: TGTGCCAGCAGCCCAGGACAGCCAGTGAACACTGAAGCTTTCTTT. Its translation is CASSPGQPVNTEAFF.

This chain uses TRBV27 with TRBJ2-1, with 8 bases matching TRBD1. Germline-derived CDR1 and CDR2 are MNHEY and SMNVEV (reference sequence). Germline trimming cut 3 bases from V and 5 bases from J; bases unmatched to any gene: 15. The CDR3 extends over 18 amino acids. This CDR3 is CASSFSAGGTPVNNEQFF. In nucleotides, the CDR3 is TGTGCCAGCAGTTTTTCGGCAGGGGGCACCCCAGTCAACAATGAGCAGTTCTTC.

The chain employs TRBV7-8 and TRBJ2-1; a possible D gene is TRBD2 (5 bases). Germline assignment: CDR1 SGHVS and CDR2 FQNEAQ. Trimming stripped 2 bases from V and 8 bases from J, with 28 bases between. The CDR3 loop spans 19 amino acids. CDR3 sequence reads: CASSLSIAANHREADEQFF. CDR3 coding DNA: TGTGCCAGCAGCTTATCGATCGCAGCTAACCACCGGGAAGCAGATGAGCAGTTCTTC. Complete variable domain (other parts from reference TRBV7-8 and TRBJ2-1): GAGVSQSPRYKVAKRGQDVALRCDPISGHVSLFWYQQALGQGPEFLTYFQNEAQLDKSGLPSDRFFAERPEGSVSTLKIQRTQQEDSAVYLCASSLSIAANHREADEQFFGPGTRLTVL.

The gene calls are TRBV2 and TRBJ1-5; D might be TRBD1 (6 bases). This CDR3 region has 16 residues. V lost 3 bases and J 0 bases, leaving 12 bases between the germline ends. Germline lookup yields CDR1 SNHLY and CDR2 FYNNEI. The CDR3 DNA reads as TGTGCCAGCAGTGACGTGGGGGCGGGTAGCAATCAGCCCCAGCATTTT. Its translation: CASSDVGAGSNQPQHF.

This sequence joins TRBV5-4 and TRBJ1-1; a weak D match, TRBD1 (5 bases). The CDR3 length is 17 residues. The V end was cut by 3 bases, the J end by 4 bases, with 22 bases between. The V gene's germline CDR1 is SGHNT and CDR2 YYREEE (reference sequence). The CDR3 loop is CASSWGGSGGGGTEAFF. The DNA for the CDR3 is TGTGCCAGCAGCTGGGGGGGGAGCGGGGGTGGAGGCACTGAAGCTTTCTTT. Supplemented by reference TRBV5-4 and TRBJ1-1, the full variable domain reads ETGVTQSPTHLIKTRGQQVTLRCSSQSGHNTVSWYQQALGQGPQFIFQYYREEENGRGNFPPRFSGLQFPNYSSELNVNALELDDSALYLCASSWGGSGGGGTEAFFGQGTRLTVV.

The rearrangement uses TRBV9 and TRBJ1-4; 9 nucleotides align to TRBD1. Unmatched junction bases numbered 9, after V lost 4 bases and J lost 5 bases. The CDR3 loop spans 16 amino acids. The germline V gene encodes CDR1 SGDLS and CDR2 YYNGEE. The CDR3 is CASSPGDGTGNEKLFF. In nucleotides, the CDR3 is TGTGCCAGCAGCCCCGGGGACGGGACAGGGAATGAAAAACTGTTTTTT.

The J gene is TRBJ2-2, the V gene TRBV5-1, with 9 bases that match TRBD1. The trim removed 3 bases at V and 0 bases at J, leaving 12 bases unmatched. CDR1 and CDR2 (germline): SGHRS, YFSETQ. CDR3 length: 19 amino acids. DNA of the CDR3: TGCGCCAGCAGCTGGGGGGACAGGGCCCCGAATCCGAACACCGGGGAGCTGTTTTTT. Protein sequence: CASSWGDRAPNPNTGELFF.

V usage is TRBV5-1 and J usage is TRBJ1-1; the match to TRBD1 covers 10 bases. The junction had 1 base not matched to a gene; V was cut back by 4 bases and J by 1 base. Per the germline V gene, CDR1 is SGHRS and CDR2 is YFSETQ. The CDR3 is 14 residues long. The CDR3 sequence is CASSGDRGNTEAFF. The CDR3 DNA is TGCGCCAGCAGCGGGGACAGGGGGAACACTGAAGCTTTCTTT.

Concerning this clone itself: This is likely a read error, given that the CDR3 carries no conserved phenylalanine or tryptophan at its end. The CDR3 here is CASSVEPGLNTEAFL. CDR3 sequence (DNA): TGTGCCAGCAGCGTAGAACCAGGTCTTAACACTGAAGCTTTCCTT. This chain links TRBV9 with TRBJ1-1; D not certain. V gave up 0 bases and J gave up 2 bases, with 11 bases separating them. This CDR3 has 15 residues. CDR1 SGDLS and CDR2 YYNGEE come from the germline V gene.

CDR3 bases: TGTGCCAGCAGCCAAAGCTTTACACCCCTCCACTTT. It encodes CASSQSFTPLHF. This sequence joins TRBV4-2 and TRBJ1-6; D remains unclear. Trimming removed 2 bases from V and 11 bases from J, with 7 bases in between. The CDR3 covers 12 residues. In germline, CDR1 is LGHNA, CDR2 YNFKEQ.

The genes are TRBV25-1 and TRBJ2-3; TRBD1 matches 7 bases. V lost 4 bases to trimming and J lost 4 bases; unmatched junction nucleotides: 11. Germline V gene sequence: CDR1 MGHDK, CDR2 SYGVNS. CDR3 length: 16 amino acids. The CDR3 region has the DNA TGTGCCAGCAGTGGGGTCCGACAGGGTTTTTCAGATACGCAGTATTTT. Its translation: CASSGVRQGFSDTQYF.

V and J are TRBV7-2 and TRBJ2-7; D not certain. Germline-derived CDR1 and CDR2 are SGHTA and FQGNSA. Trimming left V 8 bases short and J 2 bases short, with 7 bases between. The CDR3 loop spans 11 amino acids. This CDR3 is CASRETYEQYF. DNA of the CDR3: TGTGCCAGCCGAGAAACCTACGAGCAGTACTTC.

V is TRBV25-1 and J is TRBJ2-1; tentative D call: TRBD2 (7 bases). The CDR3 loop spans 18 amino acids. CDR1 MGHDK and CDR2 SYGVNS come from the germline V gene. Trimming took 2 bases from V and 1 from J, leaving 18 bases between them. CDR3 DNA sequence: TGTGCCAGCAGTGAAAGGGGAACGGGGGGCGGATCCTACAATGAGCAGTTCTTC. Its translation is CASSERGTGGGSYNEQFF.

This CDR3 reads CASSGVAGWNTQYF. CDR3 DNA sequence: TGTGCCAGCAGTGGGGTAGCGGGGTGGAATACGCAGTATTTT. The J gene is TRBJ2-3, the V gene TRBV2, with TRBD2 identical over 8 bases. J lost 7 bases, V lost 4 bases, and 7 bases had no gene match. This CDR3 comprises 14 residues. Germline V CDR1 and CDR2: SNHLY, FYNNEI. Filled out from reference TRBV2 and TRBJ2-3, the complete variable domain reads EPEVTQTPSHQVTQMGQEVILRCVPISNHLYFYWYRQILGQKVEFLVSFYNNEISEKSEIFDDQFSVERPDGSNFTLKIRSTKLEDSAMYFCASSGVAGWNTQYFGPGTRLTVL.

This chain connects TRBV10-1 to TRBJ2-2; D perhaps matches TRBD2 (5 bases). V lost 0 bases and J lost 0, with 11 bases in between. In germline, CDR1 is WNHNN, CDR2 SYGVQD (reference sequence). The CDR3 is made up of 17 amino acids. In nucleotides, the CDR3 is TGCGCCAGCAGTGAGTCTGCCTGGAGGTCGAACACCGGGGAGCTGTTTTTT. This sequence encodes CASSESAWRSNTGELFF.

The chain links TRBV20-1 to TRBJ2-1, with D unresolved. The V end lost 5 bases, the J end lost 4 bases, and 6 bases lay between the germline ends. Looked up from germline, CDR1 is DFQATT and CDR2 is SNEGSKA (reference sequence). This CDR3 is built from 11 residues. In DNA form, the CDR3 reads TGCAGTGCTTTCATTTACAATGAGCAGTTCTTC. This encodes CSAFIYNEQFF.

V gene TRBV15 combines with J gene TRBJ2-5; a weak D match, TRBD2 (5 bases). In germline, CDR1 is LNHNV, CDR2 YYDKDF (reference sequence). V was cut by 0 bases and J by 5 bases, with 13 bases left in between. The CDR3 runs 15 residues. CDR3 DNA sequence: TGTGCCACCAGCAGAGATGGTGGGAGTGGGGAGACCCAGTACTTC. Encoded protein: CATSRDGGSGETQYF.

The rearrangement joins TRBV27 to TRBJ2-5, with 9 bases lining up with TRBD2. The assigned J gene may be wrong: the sequence end matches TRBJ2-7 better. The CDR3 is made up of 14 amino acids. Germline values: CDR1 MNHEY, CDR2 SMNVEV (reference sequence). The CDR3: CASSFGAGGYEQYF. CDR3 bases: TGTGCCAGCAGTTTCGGAGCGGGAGGCTACGAGCAGTACTTC.

The chain has TRBV10-1 and TRBJ1-2; TRBD1 aligns across 10 bases. This CDR3 is 13 amino acids long. Germline trimming cut 5 bases from V and 12 bases from J; bases unmatched to any gene: 9. The germline V gene has CDR1 WNHNN and CDR2 SYGVQD (reference sequence). The CDR3 region is CASSPSGTGAHTF. In nucleotides, the CDR3 is TGCGCCAGCAGTCCCAGCGGGACAGGGGCCCACACCTTC.